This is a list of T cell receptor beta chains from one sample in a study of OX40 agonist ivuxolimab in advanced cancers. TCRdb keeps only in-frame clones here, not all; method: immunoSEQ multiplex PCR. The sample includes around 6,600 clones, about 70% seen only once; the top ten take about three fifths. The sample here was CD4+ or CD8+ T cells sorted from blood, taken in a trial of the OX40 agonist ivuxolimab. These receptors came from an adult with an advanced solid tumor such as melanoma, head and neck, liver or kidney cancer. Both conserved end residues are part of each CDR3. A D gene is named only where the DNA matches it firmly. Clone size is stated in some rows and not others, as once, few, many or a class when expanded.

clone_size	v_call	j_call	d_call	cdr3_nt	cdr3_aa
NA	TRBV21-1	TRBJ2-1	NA	TGTGCCAGCAGCCGAGGGGGGCCCGGGTACAATGAGCAGTTCTTC	CASSRGGPGYNEQFF
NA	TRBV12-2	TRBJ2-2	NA	TGTGCAAGTCGCCCTCCCCCACCGCGGGCCGGGGAGCTGTTTTTT	CASRPPPPRAGELFF
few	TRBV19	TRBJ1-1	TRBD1	TGTGCCAGTACCCCAACAGGGGTTGTGGACACTGAAGCTTTCTTT	CASTPTGVVDTEAFF
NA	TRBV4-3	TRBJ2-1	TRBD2	TGCGCCAGCAGCCACCGCGCCGGGACTAGCGACTTGAATGAGCAGTTCTTC	CASSHRAGTSDLNEQFF
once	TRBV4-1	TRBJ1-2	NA	TGCGCCAGCAGCCCCGGGACGAACTATGGCTACACCTTC	CASSPGTNYGYTF
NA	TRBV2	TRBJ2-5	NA	TGTGCCAGCAGCCCCGGGGGCCTGAACCAAGAGACCCAGTACTTC	CASSPGGLNQETQYF
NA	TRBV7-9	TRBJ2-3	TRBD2	TGTGCCAGCAGCGGAACTAGCGGGGGAAGCACAGATACGCAGTATTTT	CASSGTSGGSTDTQYF
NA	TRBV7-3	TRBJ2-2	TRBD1	TGTGCCAGCAGCTCGACCGGGACAGGGACCGGGGAGCTGTTTTTT	CASSSTGTGTGELFF
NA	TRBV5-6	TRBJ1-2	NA	TGTGCCAGCAGCTTGTCAAGTATAGGGGGCTACACCTTC	CASSLSSIGGYTF
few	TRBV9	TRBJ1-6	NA	TGTGCCAGCAGCTACGGGACAAATTCACCCCTCCACTTT	CASSYGTNSPLHF
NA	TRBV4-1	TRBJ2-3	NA	TGCGCCAGCAGCCAGGGACATAGGCCCACAGATACGCAGTATTTT	CASSQGHRPTDTQYF
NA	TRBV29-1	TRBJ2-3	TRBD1	TGCAGCGCCGACGTACAGGGGTGGGTCACAGATACGCAGTATTTT	CSADVQGWVTDTQYF
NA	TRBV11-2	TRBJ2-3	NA	TGTGCCAGCAGTCCCCAGTCGGGAAACTCGAATACGCAGTATTTT	CASSPQSGNSNTQYF
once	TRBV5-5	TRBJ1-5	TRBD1	TGTGCCAGCAGCTTTTCCCGGGACAGGGGGCTTTATAGCAATCAGCCCCAGCATTTT	CASSFSRDRGLYSNQPQHF
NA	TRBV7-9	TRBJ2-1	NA	TGTGCCAGCAGCTTAATCGGGACACCCTCCAGGGATGAGCAGTTCTTC	CASSLIGTPSRDEQFF
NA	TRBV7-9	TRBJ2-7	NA	TGTGCCAGCAGCTTAGGAGTGGGAGAGCAGTACTTC	CASSLGVGEQYF
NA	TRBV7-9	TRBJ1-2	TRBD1	TGTGCCAGCAGCTTACTGACAGGGGGCGAAGGCTACACCTTC	CASSLLTGGEGYTF
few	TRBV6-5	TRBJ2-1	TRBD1	TGTGCCAGCAGTTTCGAGACAGGGGGGAGGAATGAGCAGTTCTTC	CASSFETGGRNEQFF
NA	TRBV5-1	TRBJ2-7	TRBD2	TGCGCCAGCAGCTTGGGTAGCGGGACGCCCGAGCAGTACTTC	CASSLGSGTPEQYF